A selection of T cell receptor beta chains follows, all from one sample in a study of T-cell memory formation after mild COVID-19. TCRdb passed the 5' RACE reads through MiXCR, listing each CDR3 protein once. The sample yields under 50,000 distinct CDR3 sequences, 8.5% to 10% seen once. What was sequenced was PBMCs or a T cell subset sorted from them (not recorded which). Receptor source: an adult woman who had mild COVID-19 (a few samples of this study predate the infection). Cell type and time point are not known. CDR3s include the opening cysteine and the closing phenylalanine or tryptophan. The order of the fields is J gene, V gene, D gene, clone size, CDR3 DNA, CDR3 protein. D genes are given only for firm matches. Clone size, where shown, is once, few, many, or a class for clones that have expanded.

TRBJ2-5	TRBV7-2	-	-	TGTGCCAGCAGCCCGTTCAGCGCGGGCGAGACCCAGTACTTC	CASSPFSAGETQYF
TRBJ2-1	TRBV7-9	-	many	TGTGCCAGCAGCCCGGTGACTCGGGGGGAGCAGTTCTTC	CASSPVTRGEQFF
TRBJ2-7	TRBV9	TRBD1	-	TGTGCCAGCAGCGTCGGGACAGGGTTATACTCCCCGTACGAGCAGTACTTC	CASSVGTGLYSPYEQYF
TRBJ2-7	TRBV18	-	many	TGTGCCAGCTCACCCAGTACCGGTAACTCCTACGAGCAGTACTTC	CASSPSTGNSYEQYF
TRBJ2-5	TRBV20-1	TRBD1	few	TGCAGTGCTAGAACGCTTTGGACAGGGAAGAATCTTGAGACCCAGTACTTC	CSARTLWTGKNLETQYF
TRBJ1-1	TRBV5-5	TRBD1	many	TGTGCCAGCAGCTTGGCGGACAGGGTCACTGAAGCTTTCTTT	CASSLADRVTEAFF
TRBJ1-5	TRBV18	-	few	TGTGCCAGCTCAGCCTCTTCCAATCAGCCCCAGCATTTT	CASSASSNQPQHF
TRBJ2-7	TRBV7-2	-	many	TGTGCCAGCAGCCTAACTAGAGACGAGCAGTACTTC	CASSLTRDEQYF
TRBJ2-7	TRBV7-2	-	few	TGTGCCAGCAGCTCGGACGTTTACGAGCAGTACTTC	CASSSDVYEQYF
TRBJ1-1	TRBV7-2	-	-	TGTGCCAGCAGCCCCTCGACAGAGTTGAACACTGAAGCTTTCTTT	CASSPSTELNTEAFF
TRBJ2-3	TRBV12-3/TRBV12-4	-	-	TGTGCCAGCAGCCCATTAGGGAGTACAGATACGCAGTATTTT	CASSPLGSTDTQYF
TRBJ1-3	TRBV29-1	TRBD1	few	TGCAGCTTCATCCGGGACAGGGAACCCCGTACCATATATTTT	CSFIRDREPRTIYF
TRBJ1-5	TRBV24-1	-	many	TGTGCCACCAGTAATGGGCTTAGCAATCAGCCCCAGCATTTT	CATSNGLSNQPQHF
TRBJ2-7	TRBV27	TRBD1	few	TGTGCCAGCAGCCCCGGGACAGGGCTTAACTACGAGCAGTACTTC	CASSPGTGLNYEQYF
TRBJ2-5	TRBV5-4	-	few	TGTGCCAGCACCTCGGAGAGCGGGCGACTGGGGGAGACCCAGTACTTC	CASTSESGRLGETQYF
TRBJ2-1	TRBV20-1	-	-	TGCAGTGCTAGAGATCCTCCTGGGCAGTTCTTC	CSARDPPGQFF